This T cell receptor (beta chain) was sequenced for a study of CD8+CD57+ T cells in acquired aplastic anemia. Whole-study findings and limits: Researchers reported that CD8+ Simpson's diversity was not significantly different in patients versus controls. The number of CD8+ CDR3 sequences shared by patients and controls was twenty-nine.

Trimming pared 6 bases from V and 1 base from J, leaving 12 bases between. CDR3 length equals 14 residues. Germline loops: CDR1 ENHRY, CDR2 SYGVKD. The sequenced patients had an expansion of CD8+CD57+ cells seen by flow cytometry. Every one of the patients had aplastic anemia (severe, acquired). This clonotype was detected many times. Its antigen remains unknown. CDR3 and TCR beta VDJ profiling relied on a genomic DNA template. One entry per CDR3 protein results from TCRdb running MiXCR on the reads. The data show a few hundred thousand distinct CDR3 sequences, with approximately 51% seen just once and 15% to 20% held by the top ten.

Sequencing was carried out using sorted CD4+, CD8+, or CD8+CD57+ T cells (not recorded which) from PBMCs. This chain connects TRBV10-3 to TRBJ1-1; D is perhaps TRBD1 (5 bases). The TCR sequence derives from a human donor with aplastic anemia. DNA of the CDR3: TGTGCCATCAGCCCCTCCCAGGGGAACACTGAAGCTTTCTTT. Translation gives CAISPSQGNTEAFF.